This TCR beta chain was obtained from a study of T-cell reconstitution after alpha-beta-depleted transplantation in children (dated by TCRdb to 2016 to 2018). Looking at the study overall: T-cell immune reconstitution after TCRalphabeta/CD19-depleted allogeneic hematopoietic cell transplantation in children was quantitatively tracked in the study by means of TCR repertoire profiling.

Library preparation used PCR. Sequencing was carried out with an Illumina HiSeq 2500. TCR library preparation used molecular barcoding, with unique molecular identifiers applied to normalize quantification of the TCRbeta repertoire. Through fastp at Q25 and MiXCR, TCRdb rebuilt clones from the public reads, retaining in-frame beta chains. When rows share a CDR3 protein, they turn into one entry using the most common DNA and genes. Across this sample there are 200,000 to 250,000 distinct CDR3 sequences, with approximately 9% seen only once. The biggest ten clones account for 6.2% of the sample. The CDR3 measures 14 amino acids from cysteine to phenylalanine. The sequence is cut down to CDR3 DNA, 42 bases in frame from base 1. Germline trimming amounts to 0 bases on V and 13 bases on J, with 7 as the count of junction bases outside the gene matches. The germline V gene (reference sequence) provides CDR1 DFQATT and CDR2 SNEGSKA.

Of note for this clonotype: What antigen it recognizes has not been identified. One base away there is no much larger clone; base qualities are not given.

In this chain, TRBV20-1 is recombined with TRBJ2-1; TRBD2 matches 12 bases in the middle. The sample consisted of PBMCs from the stem cell graft donor, taken from the stem cell graft. This TCR was sampled from a human donor who donated a stem cell graft to a child with acute lymphoblastic leukemia. The CDR3 in this case is CSARDWASGGVQFF. The DNA sequence reads TGCAGTGCTAGAGATTGGGCTAGCGGGGGGGTACAGTTCTTC.